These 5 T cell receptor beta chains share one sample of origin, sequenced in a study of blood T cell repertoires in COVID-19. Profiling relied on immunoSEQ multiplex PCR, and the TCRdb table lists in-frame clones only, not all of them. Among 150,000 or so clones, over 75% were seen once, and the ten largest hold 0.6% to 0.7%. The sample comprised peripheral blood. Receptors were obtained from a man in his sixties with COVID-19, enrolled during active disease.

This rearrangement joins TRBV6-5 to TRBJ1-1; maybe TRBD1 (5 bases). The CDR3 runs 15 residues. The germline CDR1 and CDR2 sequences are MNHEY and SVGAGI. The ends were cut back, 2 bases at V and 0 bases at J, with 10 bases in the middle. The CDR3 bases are TGTGCCAGCAGTTACACAGGCAGCATGAACACTGAAGCTTTCTTT. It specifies CASSYTGSMNTEAFF.

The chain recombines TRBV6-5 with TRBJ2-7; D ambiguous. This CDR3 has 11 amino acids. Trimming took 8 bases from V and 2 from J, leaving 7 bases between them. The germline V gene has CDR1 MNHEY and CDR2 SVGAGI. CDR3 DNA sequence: TGTGCCAGCTCGCGGCCCTACGAGCAGTACTTC. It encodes CASSRPYEQYF.

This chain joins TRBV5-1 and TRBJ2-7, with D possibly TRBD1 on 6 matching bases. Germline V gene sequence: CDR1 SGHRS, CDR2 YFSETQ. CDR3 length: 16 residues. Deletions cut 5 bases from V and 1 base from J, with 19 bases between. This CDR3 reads CASRKGSGTTSYEQYF. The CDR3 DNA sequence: TGCGCCAGCAGGAAAGGGTCCGGGACAACTTCCTACGAGCAGTACTTC.

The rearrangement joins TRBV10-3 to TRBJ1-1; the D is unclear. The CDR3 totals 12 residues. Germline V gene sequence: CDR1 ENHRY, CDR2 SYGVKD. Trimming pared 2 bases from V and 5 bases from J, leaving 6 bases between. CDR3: CAISEPGTEAFF. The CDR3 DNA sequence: TGTGCCATCAGTGAGCCCGGTACTGAAGCTTTCTTT.

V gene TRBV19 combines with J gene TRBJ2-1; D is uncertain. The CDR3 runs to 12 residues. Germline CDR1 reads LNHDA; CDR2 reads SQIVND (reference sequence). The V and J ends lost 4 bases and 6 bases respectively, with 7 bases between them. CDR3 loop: CASSTNSNEQFF. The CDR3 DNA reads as TGTGCCAGTAGTACAAACAGCAATGAGCAGTTCTTC.